The 31 T cell receptor beta chains in this list originate from one sample, sequenced in a study of PD-1 blockade in classical Hodgkin lymphoma. Time point reported: cycle 4 day 1 (C4D1), after about 6 weeks of nivolumab. With no exception, relapse followed autologous stem cell transplantation in all patients, and brentuximab vedotin exposure varied. PBMCs were thawed, and CD8+ T cells were then isolated from them by magnetic negative selection. Data came from immunoSEQ multiplex PCR; TCRdb stores just in-frame clones and leaves some out. The sample records just under 20,000 clones, around 89% being singletons. Sample: CD8+ T cells from blood, taken before the fourth cycle of nivolumab. The receptor source for this set is a human donor with classical Hodgkin lymphoma.

The V and J genes are TRBV13 and TRBJ2-7, with 9 bases identical to TRBD2. Germline-derived CDR1 and CDR2 are PRHDT and FYEKMQ (reference sequence). CDR3 length equals 15 residues. Germline trimming cut 4 bases from V and 3 bases from J; bases unmatched to any gene: 7. CDR3 residues: CASSSSGRLYYEQYF. The CDR3 bases are TGTGCCAGCAGCTCGAGCGGGAGGCTGTACTACGAGCAGTACTTC. The full variable domain, its missing parts supplied by reference TRBV13 and TRBJ2-7, is AAGVIQSPRHLIKEKRETATLKCYPIPRHDTVYWYQQGPGQDPQFLISFYEKMQSDKGSIPDRFSAQQFSDYHSELNMSSLELGDSALYFCASSSSGRLYYEQYFGPGTRLTVT.

This clone showed up just once. The rearrangement uses TRBV30 and TRBJ2-5; D is possibly TRBD1 (6 bases). This CDR3 comprises 13 residues. CDR1 and CDR2 from the germline V gene are GTSNPN and SVGIG (reference sequence). Trimming stripped 5 bases from V and 1 base from J, with 11 bases between. The CDR3 DNA sequence: TGTGCCTGGGAACCGGACAGCCAAGAGACCCAGTACTTC. Its translation: CAWEPDSQETQYF.

This clone was detected once. The chain has TRBV5-6 and TRBJ2-5; tentative D call: TRBD2 (7 bases). Germline assignment: CDR1 SGHDT and CDR2 YYEEEE. CDR3 length equals 14 residues. The V end was cut by 4 bases, the J end by 5 bases, with 15 bases between. The CDR3 DNA reads as TGTGCCAGCAGCCCCTGGGGGGGGCGGGAGACCCAGTACTTC. This translates into CASSPWGGRETQYF.

The chain couples TRBV18 to TRBJ2-1, with TRBD1 matching over 7 bases. The CDR3 has 15 amino acids. CDR1 and CDR2 (germline): KGHSH, LQKENI. Trimming removed 6 bases from V and 0 bases from J; junction bases left unmatched: 5. CDR3 sequence: CASSPRDSSYNEQFF. CDR3 bases: TGTGCCAGCTCCCCTAGGGACAGCTCCTACAATGAGCAGTTCTTC.

The chain couples TRBV5-1 to TRBJ2-5; D ambiguous. The J call may be in error: the DNA end matches TRBJ2-7 better. CDR1 and CDR2 from the germline V gene are SGHRS and YFSETQ. The CDR3 is 12 residues long. DNA of the CDR3: TGCGCCAGCAGCTTGCCCTCCTACGAGCAGTACTTC. Translating it yields CASSLPSYEQYF.

V usage is TRBV27 and J usage is TRBJ2-1, with 7 bases identical to TRBD2. The CDR3 extends over 14 amino acids. Trimming removed 8 bases from V and 1 base from J; junction bases left unmatched: 5. Looked up from germline, CDR1 is MNHEY and CDR2 is SMNVEV (reference sequence). CDR3 protein: CASGRDPSYNEQFF. In DNA form, the CDR3 reads TGTGCCAGCGGGAGGGACCCTTCCTACAATGAGCAGTTCTTC.

The chain has TRBV9 and TRBJ1-3; D is undetermined. There are 13 residues in the CDR3. Per germline, CDR1 SGDLS and CDR2 YYNGEE. The V end lost 0 bases, the J end lost 5 bases, and 6 bases lay between the germline ends. CDR3 sequence reads: CASSVEGRNTIYF. CDR3 bases: TGTGCCAGCAGCGTAGAAGGGAGAAACACCATATATTTT.

This chain links TRBV11-2 with TRBJ2-7; TRBD1 matches at 9 bases. Unmatched junction bases numbered 9, after V lost 7 bases and J lost 2 bases. The CDR3 has 15 residues. The germline V gene has CDR1 SGHAT and CDR2 FQNNGV. The CDR3 protein is CASTFMGQGPYEQYF. The CDR3 bases are TGTGCCAGCACCTTCATGGGACAGGGTCCCTACGAGCAGTACTTC. The full variable domain, rest sourced from reference TRBV11-2 and TRBJ2-7, is EAGVAQSPRYKIIEKRQSVAFWCNPISGHATLYWYQQILGQGPKLLIQFQNNGVVDDSQLPKDRFSAERLKGVDSTLKIQPAKLEDSAVYLCASTFMGQGPYEQYFGPGTRLTVT.

The chain couples TRBV9 to TRBJ1-2; perhaps TRBD1 as D (5 bases). This CDR3 region has 14 residues. V was shortened by 4 bases and J by 8 bases, with 18 bases between the two germline ends. Germline CDR1 is SGDLS and CDR2 is YYNGEE. This CDR3 reads CASSTPRGADGYTF. The DNA of the CDR3 is TGTGCCAGCAGCACCCCGCGAGGGGCGGACGGCTACACCTTC.

The CDR3 sequence is CASSFAGKGYGYTF. The CDR3 DNA sequence: TGTGCCAGCAGTTTTGCAGGGAAAGGCTATGGCTACACCTTC. This chain connects TRBV27 to TRBJ1-2, with a weak D call TRBD1 (5 bases). The ends were cut back, 3 bases at V and 4 bases at J, with 12 bases in the middle. The germline V gene encodes CDR1 MNHEY and CDR2 SMNVEV (reference sequence). The CDR3 has 14 residues.

This chain uses TRBV10-3 with TRBJ2-1; no reliable D call. The CDR3 has 13 amino acids. Germline V gives CDR1 ENHRY, CDR2 SYGVKD. V shed 8 bases and J shed 2 bases, with 10 bases lying between them. CDR3 sequence: CAIGTGPYNEQFF. For the CDR3, the DNA is TGTGCCATCGGAACGGGCCCCTACAATGAGCAGTTCTTC.

The V and J genes are TRBV11-3 and TRBJ1-5; 7 bases agree with TRBD1. The CDR3 is 16 amino acids. The germline V gene has CDR1 SGHNT and CDR2 YENEEA. The trim removed 5 bases at V and 0 bases at J, leaving 7 bases unmatched. CDR3 region: CASSPYDRDSNQPQHF. The CDR3 region has the DNA TGTGCCAGCAGCCCATACGACAGGGATAGCAATCAGCCCCAGCATTTT.

This clone was observed a few times. An end of the junction differs from the germline gene, which may be a read error. The chain joins TRBV2 to TRBJ1-2; D not certain. Germline values: CDR1 SNHLY, CDR2 FYNNEI. The CDR3 covers 11 residues. The CDR3 DNA reads as TGTGCCAGCAGTGAAGGGCCAGGAGCTAATTTC. This gives the protein CASSEGPGANF. Variable domain in full (rest from reference TRBV2 and TRBJ1-2): EPEVTQTPSHQVTQMGQEVILRCVPISNHLYFYWYRQILGQKVEFLVSFYNNEISEKSEIFDDQFSVERPDGSNFTLKIRSTKLEDSAMYFCASSEGPGANFGSGTRLTVV.

V and J are TRBV27 and TRBJ2-7, with D possibly being TRBD2 (7 bases). This CDR3 is 14 amino acids long. V lost 7 bases and J lost 3, with 16 bases in between. Germline V gene lookup returns CDR1 MNHEY and CDR2 SMNVEV (reference sequence). The CDR3 DNA follows: TGTGCCAGCACCAAGGCGGGGGCTTTCTACGAGCAGTACTTC. This codes for CASTKAGAFYEQYF.

This chain joins TRBV28 and TRBJ2-7; TRBD2 aligns across 14 bases. Germline V CDR1 and CDR2: MDHEN, SYDVKM. CDR3 length equals 15 residues. J was trimmed by 4 bases and V by 5 bases; bases with no gene match: 4. CDR3 region: CASSPGLAGEYEQYF. The DNA for the CDR3 is TGTGCCAGCAGTCCGGGACTAGCGGGAGAATACGAGCAGTACTTC.

The rearrangement joins TRBV10-3 to TRBJ1-4; TRBD1 aligns across 8 bases. The V gene end was trimmed by 4 bases and the J gene end by 3 bases; junction bases not matched to a gene: 4. Germline CDR1 is ENHRY and CDR2 is SYGVKD. The CDR3 consists of 15 residues. The chain's CDR3 is CAISGTTGANEKLFF. CDR3 sequence (DNA): TGTGCCATCAGTGGAACGACAGGGGCTAATGAAAAACTGTTTTTT.

The J gene is TRBJ2-7, the V gene TRBV5-4; D unresolved. Looked up from germline, CDR1 is SGHNT and CDR2 is YYREEE (reference sequence). The CDR3 extends over 13 amino acids. Trimming left V 0 bases short and J 3 bases short, with 7 bases between. CDR3 region: CASSLEQIYEQYF. DNA for the CDR3: TGTGCCAGCAGCTTGGAACAGATCTACGAGCAGTACTTC.

The rearrangement links TRBV28 to TRBJ2-3, with D perhaps matching TRBD2 (6 bases). Deletions cut 6 bases from V and 4 bases from J, with 11 bases between. The CDR3 extends over 13 amino acids. CDR1 and CDR2 from the germline V gene are MDHEN and SYDVKM. CDR3 sequence (DNA): TGTGCCAGCAGGGGTGGGGAGGCAGATACGCAGTATTTT. It yields the protein CASRGGEADTQYF.

The chain joins TRBV29-1 to TRBJ2-7, with 8 positions matching TRBD1. From germline, CDR1 is SQVTM and CDR2 ANQGSEA. The CDR3 has 13 residues. V shed 4 bases, J shed 3 bases, and the junction held 5 bases outside the gene matches. CDR3 bases: TGCAGCGTTGCCGGGACAGGCAACTACGAGCAGTACTTC. Its translation: CSVAGTGNYEQYF.

This clone showed up just once. The V and J genes are TRBV27 and TRBJ2-1; 7 bases line up with TRBD2. Germline CDR1 MNHEY, CDR2 SMNVEV (reference sequence). V lost 7 bases to trimming and J lost 4 bases; unmatched junction nucleotides: 7. The CDR3 covers 14 residues. The CDR3 here is CASTVAGGYNEQFF. DNA for the CDR3: TGTGCCAGCACGGTAGCGGGTGGGTACAATGAGCAGTTCTTC.

V gene TRBV7-9 combines with J gene TRBJ2-6; maybe TRBD2 (5 bases). V was cut by 6 bases and J by 2 bases, with 17 bases left in between. Germline CDR1 is SEHNR and CDR2 is FQNEAQ (reference sequence). The CDR3 has 17 residues. For the CDR3, the DNA is TGTGCCAGCAGTTATATATTCGGGAATCCTGGGGCCAACGTCCTGACTTTC. It yields the protein CASSYIFGNPGANVLTF.

The gene calls are TRBV27 and TRBJ2-5; D is undetermined. Trimming took off 0 bases at V and 1 base at J, with 12 bases between the two ends. The V gene's germline CDR1 is MNHEY and CDR2 SMNVEV (reference sequence). This CDR3 is 16 amino acids long. Here the CDR3 reads CASSLSNGDFQETQYF. CDR3 bases: TGTGCCAGCAGTTTATCTAATGGGGATTTCCAAGAGACCCAGTACTTC.

The gene calls are TRBV9 and TRBJ2-3; a weak D match, TRBD1 (5 bases). Per germline, CDR1 SGDLS and CDR2 YYNGEE. Trimming removed 0 bases at V and 5 bases at J, with 7 bases between. The CDR3 has 13 amino acids. CDR3: CASSVATGDTQYF. In nucleotides, the CDR3 is TGTGCCAGCAGCGTAGCTACAGGAGATACGCAGTATTTT.

The chain joins TRBV28 to TRBJ1-1; maybe TRBD1 (5 bases). The CDR3 contains 16 residues. V lost 5 bases, J lost 1 base, and 17 bases lay in between. CDR1 MDHEN and CDR2 SYDVKM come from the germline V gene. The CDR3 protein is CASSLEGRARNTEAFF. The CDR3 DNA sequence: TGTGCCAGCAGTCTGGAGGGCAGGGCAAGGAACACTGAAGCTTTCTTT. Full variable domain (remainder filled in from reference TRBV28 and TRBJ1-1): DVKVTQSSRYLVKRTGEKVFLECVQDMDHENMFWYRQDPGLGLRLIYFSYDVKMKEKGDIPEGYSVSREKKERFSLILESASTNQTSMYLCASSLEGRARNTEAFFGQGTRLTVV.

The chain carries TRBV19 and TRBJ1-1, with D hard to call. V was pared by 4 bases and J by 5 bases, with 8 bases between. Germline-derived CDR1 and CDR2 are LNHDA and SQIVND (reference sequence). This CDR3 comprises 12 residues. In DNA form, the CDR3 reads TGTGCCAGTAGTACGTATTCGACTGAAGCTTTCTTT. Protein: CASSTYSTEAFF.

This chain links TRBV4-1 with TRBJ2-3; no reliable D call. The CDR3 is made up of 15 amino acids. From germline, CDR1 is MGHRA and CDR2 YSYEKL. The V gene lost 2 bases and the J gene lost 2 bases, with 11 bases spanning the gap. The CDR3 spells CASSQNIPYTDTQYF. The CDR3 coding sequence is TGCGCCAGCAGCCAAAACATCCCATACACAGATACGCAGTATTTT.

The rearrangement uses TRBV9 and TRBJ2-2; a weak D match, TRBD1 (6 bases). Trimming took off 0 bases at V and 7 bases at J, with 10 bases between the two ends. This CDR3 has 14 residues. Germline-derived CDR1 and CDR2 are SGDLS and YYNGEE. The CDR3 spells CASSVEGVSGELFF. DNA for the CDR3: TGTGCCAGCAGCGTAGAGGGGGTGAGCGGGGAGCTGTTTTTT.

This chain joins TRBV9 and TRBJ1-2; TRBD1 aligns across 8 bases. The CDR3 extends over 17 amino acids. Germline CDR1 reads SGDLS; CDR2 reads YYNGEE. Losses at the gene ends were 3 bases for V and 4 bases for J; bases not matched to a gene: 14. The CDR3 reads CASSEGQDHAGGYGYTF. For the CDR3, the DNA is TGTGCCAGCAGCGAGGGACAGGACCACGCCGGGGGCTATGGCTACACCTTC.

This clone has a single count. The V call is TRBV14, the J call TRBJ1-4; D is undetermined. The V and J ends lost 4 bases and 3 bases respectively, with 9 bases between them. This CDR3 has 14 residues. The germline V gene encodes CDR1 SGHDN and CDR2 FVKESK. The chain's CDR3 is CASSRVWANEKLFF. The CDR3 DNA reads TGTGCCAGCAGCCGGGTGTGGGCTAATGAAAAACTGTTTTTT.

CDR3 sequence: CASSYLSGATNEKLFF. CDR3 DNA: TGTGCCAGCAGTTACCTGTCGGGGGCGACTAATGAAAAACTGTTTTTT. The gene calls are TRBV6-5 and TRBJ1-4, with D possibly TRBD1 on 6 matching bases. The V gene lost 2 bases and the J gene lost 2 bases, with 12 bases spanning the gap. CDR3 size: 16 residues. Germline CDR1 and CDR2: MNHEY and SVGAGI.

This rearrangement joins TRBV7-9 to TRBJ1-4, with 8 bases aligning to TRBD1. Germline CDR1 and CDR2: SEHNR and FQNEAQ (reference sequence). The CDR3 covers 18 residues. The ends lost 4 bases at V and 5 bases at J; junction bases unmatched: 15. CDR3 nucleotides: TGTGCCAGCAGCTCCCAAGCCCGTTGGACAGGGAAGAATGAAAAACTGTTTTTT. Protein sequence: CASSSQARWTGKNEKLFF.